A single sample is the source of the 7 T cell receptor beta chains below, sequenced in a study of cytomegalovirus exposure and HLA in healthy donors. PCR involved 60 Vbeta and 13 Jbeta primers. Clones were read by immunoSEQ multiplex PCR, and TCRdb kept only the in-frame ones, dropping some. This table holds about 140,000 clones, about 78% found once. Sequenced material: PBMCs. The receptors here all came from a young man in good health and CMV-seronegative.

This chain connects TRBV10-3 to TRBJ1-1, with 11 bases matching TRBD1. The germline gives CDR1 ENHRY, CDR2 SYGVKD. The CDR3 totals 20 residues. J gave up 0 bases and V 0 bases, and 12 bases lay outside the gene matches. CDR3 protein: CAISESSSWDRGNMNTEAFF. CDR3 nucleotide sequence: TGTGCCATCAGTGAGTCATCTTCCTGGGACAGGGGGAACATGAACACTGAAGCTTTCTTT.

The V call is TRBV18, the J call TRBJ1-2, with D unresolved. Trimming left V 2 bases short and J 2 bases short, with 9 bases between. CDR3 length: 14 amino acids. Looked up from germline, CDR1 is KGHSH and CDR2 is LQKENI. CDR3 protein: CASSPGLGNYGYTF. In DNA form, the CDR3 reads TGTGCCAGCTCACCAGGTCTAGGCAACTATGGCTACACCTTC.

The chain couples TRBV6-5 to TRBJ1-5; TRBD1 matches 7 bases. CDR1 is MNHEY and CDR2 is SVGAGI in the germline V gene. V dropped 6 bases and J dropped 4; count of bases not matched to a gene: 6. The CDR3 sequence is 14 residues long. CDR3 residues: CASSHGDRNQPQHF. The CDR3 DNA is TGTGCCAGCAGCCACGGGGACAGAAATCAGCCCCAGCATTTT.

This chain connects TRBV6-5 to TRBJ2-1; D unclear. Germline V gene lookup returns CDR1 MNHEY and CDR2 SVGAGI. The CDR3 loop spans 13 amino acids. The V and J ends lost 6 bases and 4 bases respectively, with 10 bases between them. This CDR3 is CASSLAAYNEQFF. The CDR3 nucleotides read TGTGCCAGCAGCCTGGCTGCTTACAATGAGCAGTTCTTC.

J is TRBJ2-7 and V is TRBV5-5; D is unclear. The V gene's germline CDR1 is SGHKS and CDR2 YYEKEE (reference sequence). This CDR3 contains 15 residues. Trimming removed 0 bases at V and 4 bases at J, with 14 bases between. The DNA of the CDR3 is TGTGCCAGCAGCTTGGACCCAGGTCTGGGTTACGAGCAGTACTTC. Translation gives CASSLDPGLGYEQYF.

DNA of the CDR3: TGTGCCAGCAGGCACACCCTCCGGGGTCTCAATCAGCCCCAGCATTTT. This sequence encodes CASRHTLRGLNQPQHF. This chain connects TRBV6-6 to TRBJ1-5; D is unresolved. This CDR3 region has 16 residues. Germline V gene sequence: CDR1 MNHNY, CDR2 SVGAGI (reference sequence). Trimming took off 6 bases at V and 3 bases at J, with 18 bases between the two ends.

The rearrangement uses TRBV29-1 and TRBJ2-2; possibly TRBD1 for D (6 bases). The CDR3 extends over 14 amino acids. Trimming left V 6 bases short and J 0 bases short, with 11 bases between. The germline V gene has CDR1 SQVTM and CDR2 ANQGSEA. The DNA of the CDR3 is TGCAGCGTGCCGGACAGATCGAACACCGGGGAGCTGTTTTTT. It codes for CSVPDRSNTGELFF.